This T cell receptor beta chain is drawn from a study of blood T cell repertoires in COVID-19. Trimming at V came to 9 bases and at J to 5 bases, leaving 8 bases not matched to a gene. The germline V gene has CDR1 KGHDR and CDR2 SFDVKD. The CDR3 is made up of 15 amino acids. Some clones are missing from TCRdb's copy, which holds only in-frame ones; the method was immunoSEQ multiplex PCR. The table has roughly 570,000 clones, roughly nine tenths seen once. The clonotype was recovered from a woman in her 50s with COVID-19, enrolled during active disease. The sequenced sample was peripheral blood. V is TRBV24-1 and J is TRBJ2-3, with 12 bases fitting TRBD2. CDR3 sequence (DNA): TGTGCCACCCGGGCTAGCGGGGGGGCACAAGATACGCAGTATTTT. Protein sequence: CATRASGGAQDTQYF.